Below are 30 T cell receptor beta chains sequenced from a single sample in a study of spatial heterogeneity in lung cancer. The time point denotes: sample taken at primary tumor resection. Unsorted whole RNA from tumor, nontumor lung or frozen PBMC underwent sequencing. TCRdb reprocessed the 5' RACE reads via MiXCR and lists one record per CDR3 protein. The sample yields about 92,000 distinct CDR3 sequences, around 12% seen once. The starting material was PBMCs, obtained at surgery. These receptor sequences come from a male donor with early-stage non-small cell lung cancer.

The chain combines TRBV20-1 with TRBJ1-4; D is unresolved. This CDR3 region has 12 residues. Trimming cost V 5 bases and J 0 bases, with 4 bases left between them. CDR1 DFQATT and CDR2 SNEGSKA come from the germline V gene (reference sequence). For the CDR3, the DNA is TGCAGTGCTTCTGCAACTAATGAAAAACTGTTTTTT. This sequence encodes CSASATNEKLFF.

The chain carries TRBV6-2 or TRBV6-3 and TRBJ1-2; 8 positions agree with TRBD1. The CDR3 extends over 17 amino acids. J gave up 5 bases and V 2 bases, and 13 bases lay outside the gene matches. Germline CDR1 and CDR2: MNHEY and SVGEGT. The CDR3 DNA reads as TGTGCCAGCAGTTACGGCGGGACAGGTCCGTTATGGTATGGCTACACCTTC. It translates to CASSYGGTGPLWYGYTF.

The rearrangement uses TRBV5-6 and TRBJ2-3, with D perhaps TRBD2 (6 bases). Between the trimmed V and J ends, which lost 3 bases and 6 bases, there was a span of 17 bases. The germline CDR1 and CDR2 sequences are SGHDT and YYEEEE. The CDR3 covers 15 residues. The CDR3 bases are TGTGCCAGCAGCTCGGTCGCGGGAACGGCGGATACGCAGTATTTT. This translates into CASSSVAGTADTQYF.

This clonotype occurred many times. This CDR3 reads CSVRQDGYTF. Here the CDR3 DNA reads TGCAGCGTCCGACAAGATGGCTACACCTTC. The V gene is TRBV29-1, the J gene TRBJ1-2; D gene ambiguous. The germline V gene has CDR1 SQVTM and CDR2 ANQGSEA. This CDR3 spans 10 amino acids. Trimming left V 6 bases short and J 6 bases short, with 8 bases between.

This clonotype was picked up many times. V is TRBV24-1 and J is TRBJ2-1, with 13 bases fitting TRBD2. J was trimmed by 6 bases and V by 1 base; bases with no gene match: 2. The CDR3 covers 16 residues. The germline V gene encodes CDR1 KGHDR and CDR2 SFDVKD. CDR3 nucleotide sequence: TGTGCCACCAGTGATTTTGGGACTAGCGGGATCAATGAGCAGTTCTTC. It encodes CATSDFGTSGINEQFF.

The chain links TRBV5-8 to TRBJ1-4, with TRBD1 as a possible D gene (5 bases). Between the trimmed V and J ends, which lost 3 bases and 7 bases, there was a span of 16 bases. The germline CDR1 and CDR2 sequences are SGHTS and YDEGEE. The CDR3 consists of 15 residues. The DNA of the CDR3 is TGTGCCAGCAGCTCGGGGACCCGGACGGGTGAAAAACTGTTTTTT. It is translated as CASSSGTRTGEKLFF.

This clonotype was counted only a few times. The gene calls are TRBV15 and TRBJ2-5; D remains ambiguous. Germline values: CDR1 LNHNV, CDR2 YYDKDF (reference sequence). This CDR3 contains 14 residues. Trimming left V 3 bases short and J 1 base short, with 9 bases between. CDR3 in amino acids: CATSRVLGQETQYF. The CDR3 DNA follows: TGTGCCACCAGCAGGGTCCTCGGCCAAGAGACCCAGTACTTC. The variable domain in full, with the rest retrieved from reference TRBV15 and TRBJ2-5, is DAMVIQNPRYQVTQFGKPVTLSCSQTLNHNVMYWYQQKSSQAPKLLFHYYDKDFNNEADTPDNFQSRRPNTSFCFLDIRSPGLGDTAMYLCATSRVLGQETQYFGPGTRLLVL.

This clonotype was counted at least ten times. The J gene is TRBJ1-2, the V gene TRBV6-2 or TRBV6-3; 7 bases are a match to TRBD1. Unmatched junction bases numbered 1, after V lost 5 bases and J lost 4 bases. The CDR3 has 12 amino acids. Germline CDR1 is MNHEY and CDR2 is SVGEGT. The CDR3 sequence is CASSGDSYGYTF. The CDR3 bases are TGTGCCAGCAGTGGGGACAGCTATGGCTACACCTTC.

The chain links TRBV4-3 to TRBJ1-1; tentatively, D is TRBD1 (5 bases). Trimming left V 3 bases short and J 3 bases short, with 17 bases between. The CDR3 consists of 16 residues. The germline CDR1 and CDR2 sequences are LGHNA and YSLEER. CDR3 region: CASSQQGGGGDTEAFF. The DNA of the CDR3 is TGCGCCAGCAGCCAGCAGGGCGGAGGCGGGGACACTGAAGCTTTCTTT.

This clonotype appeared a few times. In nucleotides, the CDR3 is TGCAGCGTTGAAGTCCTGGGGGATACGCAGTATTTT. Protein: CSVEVLGDTQYF. The gene calls are TRBV29-1 and TRBJ2-3; D unresolved. The CDR3 is made up of 12 amino acids. Trimming shortened V by 1 base and J by 6 bases, and 8 bases separated the two germline ends. In germline, CDR1 is SQVTM, CDR2 ANQGSEA.

This clonotype was seen a few times. For the CDR3, the DNA is TGTGCCACCGAAGGTCGTAACTCTGGGGCCAACGTCCTGACTTTC. Translated: CATEGRNSGANVLTF. The J gene is TRBJ2-6, the V gene TRBV24-1; D is ambiguous. V shed 9 bases and J shed 0 bases, with 11 bases lying between them. The CDR3 is made up of 15 amino acids. CDR1 is KGHDR and CDR2 is SFDVKD in the germline V gene.

V is TRBV7-2 and J is TRBJ2-5; the match to TRBD1 covers 7 bases. V lost 5 bases to trimming and J lost 1 base; unmatched junction nucleotides: 4. The germline V gene encodes CDR1 SGHTA and CDR2 FQGNSA. This CDR3 contains 14 residues. CDR3 sequence (DNA): TGTGCCAGCAGCGCACGGACAGGCCAAGAGACCCAGTACTTC. Amino acid sequence: CASSARTGQETQYF. Based on the CDR3 plus reference TRBV7-2 and TRBJ2-5, the full variable domain is GAGVSQSPSNKVTEKGKDVELRCDPISGHTALYWYRQSLGQGLEFLIYFQGNSAPDKSGLPSDRFSAERTGGSVSTLTIQRTQQEDSAVYLCASSARTGQETQYFGPGTRLLVL.

This clonotype was detected only a few times. The chain has TRBV6-4 and TRBJ1-6, with D maybe TRBD1 (5 bases). Germline CDR1 MRHNA, CDR2 SNTAGT. There are 13 residues in the CDR3. V was clipped by 6 bases and J by 6 bases, with 9 bases between them. In DNA form, the CDR3 reads TGTGCCAGCAGCGGGACTCGTAATTCACCCCTCCACTTT. Amino acids: CASSGTRNSPLHF.

There are a few counts of this clonotype. The chain has TRBV27 and TRBJ1-5; D is perhaps TRBD1 (5 bases). This CDR3 has 16 residues. Germline CDR1 reads MNHEY; CDR2 reads SMNVEV (reference sequence). The germline V and J ends were trimmed by 5 bases and 4 bases, with 18 bases remaining between them. The CDR3 bases are TGTGCCAGCAGTCCCTTTGGGGGGAAGGGGAATCAGCCCCAGCATTTT. It specifies CASSPFGGKGNQPQHF.

This sequence joins TRBV20-1 and TRBJ2-7; no firm D call. Germline V CDR1 and CDR2: DFQATT, SNEGSKA (reference sequence). Between the trimmed V and J ends, which lost 1 base and 2 bases, there was a span of 9 bases. CDR3 length equals 13 residues. The CDR3 protein is CSARVGITYEQYF. CDR3 bases: TGCAGTGCTAGAGTCGGAATAACCTACGAGCAGTACTTC.

This clonotype was found many times. The chain couples TRBV10-3 to TRBJ2-3; TRBD2 might be the D (6 bases). Trimming pared 0 bases from V and 1 base from J, leaving 17 bases between. Germline V lookup: CDR1 ENHRY, CDR2 SYGVKD. This CDR3 is built from 18 residues. DNA for the CDR3: TGTGCCATCAGTGAGTCGATGAAGGAAGGCGGGGGCACAGATACGCAGTATTTT. Translated, it gives CAISESMKEGGGTDTQYF.

The V call is TRBV6-2 or TRBV6-3, the J call TRBJ1-1; no firm D call. The V end was cut by 2 bases, the J end by 11 bases, with 12 bases between. This CDR3 comprises 12 residues. CDR1 MNHEY and CDR2 SVGEGT come from the germline V gene. CDR3 region: CASSYGIYDAFF. In DNA form, the CDR3 reads TGTGCCAGCAGTTACGGCATTTATGACGCTTTCTTT.

The chain recombines TRBV6-5 with TRBJ2-2, with D unresolved. Germline CDR1 and CDR2: MNHEY and SVGAGI. V was clipped by 5 bases and J by 0 bases, with 10 bases between them. The CDR3 has 15 amino acids. CDR3 region: CASSPRRANTGELFF. In DNA form, the CDR3 reads TGTGCCAGCAGTCCCAGGAGAGCGAACACCGGGGAGCTGTTTTTT.

The chain combines TRBV4-2 with TRBJ2-7; D is unclear. Deletions cut 2 bases from V and 2 bases from J, with 10 bases between. The CDR3 loop spans 14 amino acids. Per germline, CDR1 LGHNA and CDR2 YNFKEQ. Here the CDR3 DNA reads TGTGCCAGCAGCCAAACGAGGACCACCTACGAGCAGTACTTC. Amino acids: CASSQTRTTYEQYF.

The V call is TRBV7-2, the J call TRBJ1-2; the match to TRBD1 covers 7 bases. The CDR3 runs to 13 residues. Looked up from germline, CDR1 is SGHTA and CDR2 is FQGNSA. The junction had 4 bases not matched to a gene; V was cut back by 5 bases and J by 4 bases. As DNA, the CDR3 is TGTGCCAGCAGCGCCGACAGGGCCTATGGCTACACCTTC. Translation gives CASSADRAYGYTF.

V and J are TRBV5-6 and TRBJ1-1; tentatively, D is TRBD1 (6 bases). CDR1 and CDR2 (germline): SGHDT, YYEEEE. Trimming shortened V by 1 base and J by 8 bases, and 6 bases separated the two germline ends. CDR3 size: 11 residues. CDR3 sequence: CASSLTGEAFF. In DNA form, the CDR3 reads TGTGCCAGCAGCTTGACAGGGGAAGCTTTCTTT.

Worth noting for this clonotype: At one of its ends the junction is not consistent with the germline gene, which may arise from a read error. The chain uses TRBV7-2 and TRBJ1-6; TRBD1 aligns across 9 bases. Per the germline V gene, CDR1 is SGHTA and CDR2 is FQGNSA. This CDR3 spans 12 amino acids. The CDR3 here is CASSHGPGQGYF. The CDR3 bases are TGTGCCAGCAGCCATGGGCCGGGACAGGGTTACTTT.

V usage is TRBV4-1 and J usage is TRBJ1-5, with 7 bases identical to TRBD1. V was pared by 3 bases and J by 5 bases, with 7 bases of the junction left unmatched. The CDR3 is 15 residues long. Germline-derived CDR1 and CDR2 are MGHRA and YSYEKL. The CDR3 sequence is CASSQGRGRDQPQHF. In DNA form, the CDR3 reads TGCGCCAGCAGCCAGGGCAGGGGGAGGGATCAGCCCCAGCATTTT.

The chain is built from TRBV6-2 or TRBV6-3 and TRBJ1-1; D is perhaps TRBD1 (6 bases). V shed 5 bases and J shed 11 bases, with 12 bases lying between them. Germline values: CDR1 MNHEY, CDR2 SVGEGT. CDR3 size: 11 residues. This CDR3 reads CASSQGQSAFF. The CDR3, as DNA: TGTGCCAGCAGTCAAGGACAGTCCGCTTTCTTT.

This clonotype occurred once. The chain is built from TRBV20-1 and TRBJ1-2; no firm D call. The germline V gene encodes CDR1 DFQATT and CDR2 SNEGSKA (reference sequence). The CDR3 is 13 amino acids. CDR3 in amino acids: CGTRTSANYGYTF. The CDR3 coding sequence is TGCGGTACTCGGACCTCAGCTAACTATGGCTACACCTTC.

This clonotype is a singleton in its sample. This sequence joins TRBV7-2 and TRBJ2-2, with 8 bases lining up with TRBD1. The junction had 8 bases not matched to a gene; V was cut back by 5 bases and J by 3 bases. The CDR3 extends over 16 amino acids. CDR1 is SGHTA, CDR2 FQGNSA, per germline. CDR3 region: CASSVTGTGYTGELFF. The DNA for the CDR3 is TGTGCCAGCAGCGTCACCGGGACAGGCTACACCGGGGAGCTGTTTTTT.

This chain uses TRBV3-1 with TRBJ2-7; possible D gene TRBD2, 5 bases. CDR3 length: 14 residues. Looked up from germline, CDR1 is LGHDT and CDR2 is YNNKEL (reference sequence). Trimming shortened V by 2 bases and J by 2 bases, and 10 bases separated the two germline ends. The CDR3 nucleotides are TGTGCCAGCAGCCAACCAGACTACCCCTACGAGCAGTACTTC. Its translation is CASSQPDYPYEQYF.

This clonotype was observed many times. This chain links TRBV12-3 or TRBV12-4 with TRBJ1-1; no clear D. This CDR3 region has 14 residues. The V and J ends lost 6 bases and 1 base respectively, with 12 bases between them. This CDR3 is CASRTGRQNTEAFF. Written as DNA, the CDR3 is TGTGCCAGCAGGACTGGACGGCAGAACACTGAAGCTTTCTTT.

This clonotype appeared many times. This chain joins TRBV12-5 and TRBJ2-1; D ambiguous. Trimming shortened V by 8 bases and J by 9 bases, and 14 bases separated the two germline ends. The germline V gene has CDR1 LGHNT and CDR2 FRNRAP. This CDR3 spans 12 amino acids. Written as DNA, the CDR3 is TGTGCTAGTCGGCAGGCGCATGGTGAGCAGTTCTTC. It yields the protein CASRQAHGEQFF.

The rearrangement joins TRBV7-9 to TRBJ2-3; TRBD2 is a possible D gene (6 bases). The CDR3 is 14 residues long. Germline loops: CDR1 SEHNR, CDR2 FQNEAQ (reference sequence). Trimming shortened V by 6 bases and J by 2 bases, and 12 bases separated the two germline ends. The CDR3 spells CASSQGLITDTQYF. CDR3 nucleotides: TGTGCCAGCAGTCAAGGACTAATCACAGATACGCAGTATTTT.